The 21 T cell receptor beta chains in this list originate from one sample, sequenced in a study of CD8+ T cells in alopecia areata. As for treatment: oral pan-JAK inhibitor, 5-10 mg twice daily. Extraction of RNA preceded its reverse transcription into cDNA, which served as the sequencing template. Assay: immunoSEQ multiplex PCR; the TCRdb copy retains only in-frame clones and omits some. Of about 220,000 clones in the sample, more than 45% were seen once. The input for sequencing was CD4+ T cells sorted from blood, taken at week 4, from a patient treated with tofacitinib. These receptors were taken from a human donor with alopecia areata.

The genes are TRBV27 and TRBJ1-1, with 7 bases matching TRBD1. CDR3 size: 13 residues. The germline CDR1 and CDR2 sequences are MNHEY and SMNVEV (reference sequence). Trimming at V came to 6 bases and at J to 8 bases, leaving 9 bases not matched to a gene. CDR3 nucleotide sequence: TGTGCCAGCAGGGGGACAGCCAGAAGAGAAGCTTTCTTT. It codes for CASRGTARREAFF.

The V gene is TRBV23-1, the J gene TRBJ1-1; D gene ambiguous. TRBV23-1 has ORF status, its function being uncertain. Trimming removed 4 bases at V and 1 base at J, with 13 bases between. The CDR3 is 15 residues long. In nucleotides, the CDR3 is TGCGCCAGCAGTCCAATAAGTGGGTCGAACACTGAAGCTTTCTTT. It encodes CASSPISGSNTEAFF.

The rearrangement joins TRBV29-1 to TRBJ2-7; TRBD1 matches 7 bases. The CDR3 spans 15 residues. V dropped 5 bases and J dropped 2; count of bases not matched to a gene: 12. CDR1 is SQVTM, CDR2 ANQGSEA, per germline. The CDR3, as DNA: TGCAGCGTTACCCGGACAGGATTATACACCTACGAGCAGTACTTC. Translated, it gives CSVTRTGLYTYEQYF.

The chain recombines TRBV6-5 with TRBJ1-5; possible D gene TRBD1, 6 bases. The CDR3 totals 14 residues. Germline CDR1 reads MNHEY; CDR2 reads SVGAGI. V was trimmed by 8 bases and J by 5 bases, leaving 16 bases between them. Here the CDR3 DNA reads TGTGCCAGCGGAAACAGGGATCGATATCAGCCCCAGCATTTT. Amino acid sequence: CASGNRDRYQPQHF.

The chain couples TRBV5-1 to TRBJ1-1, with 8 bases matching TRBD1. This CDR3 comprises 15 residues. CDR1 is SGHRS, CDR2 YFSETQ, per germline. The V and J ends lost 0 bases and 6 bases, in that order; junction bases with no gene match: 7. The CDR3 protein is CASSLAERTGSEAFF. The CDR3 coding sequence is TGCGCCAGCAGCTTGGCCGAGAGGACAGGGTCTGAAGCTTTCTTT.

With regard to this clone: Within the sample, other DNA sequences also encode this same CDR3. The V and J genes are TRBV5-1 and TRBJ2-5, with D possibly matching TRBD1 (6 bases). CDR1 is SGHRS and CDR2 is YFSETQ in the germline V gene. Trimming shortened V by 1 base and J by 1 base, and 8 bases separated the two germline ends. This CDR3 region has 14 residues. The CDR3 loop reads CASSLRGIQETQYF. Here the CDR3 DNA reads TGCGCCAGCAGCTTGAGGGGGATCCAAGAGACCCAGTACTTC. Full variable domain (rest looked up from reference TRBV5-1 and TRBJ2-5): KAGVTQTPRYLIKTRGQQVTLSCSPISGHRSVSWYQQTPGQGLQFLFEYFSETQRNKGNFPGRFSGRQFSNSRSEMNVSTLELGDSALYLCASSLRGIQETQYFGPGTRLLVL.

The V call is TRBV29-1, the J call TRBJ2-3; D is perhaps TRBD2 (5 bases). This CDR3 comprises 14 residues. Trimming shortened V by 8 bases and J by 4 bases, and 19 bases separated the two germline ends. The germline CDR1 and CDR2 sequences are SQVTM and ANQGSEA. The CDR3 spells CSSNEGLGSDTQYF. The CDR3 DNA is TGCAGCTCGAATGAGGGTCTGGGTTCAGATACGCAGTATTTT.

Here the CDR3 reads CASSDLSGFSVGYTF. The CDR3 DNA reads as TGTGCCAGCTCCGACCTATCGGGGTTTAGCGTGGGCTACACCTTC. This sequence joins TRBV18 and TRBJ1-2, with no clear D. Trimming took 6 bases from V and 8 from J, leaving 22 bases between them. This CDR3 has 15 amino acids. CDR1 KGHSH and CDR2 LQKENI come from the germline V gene.

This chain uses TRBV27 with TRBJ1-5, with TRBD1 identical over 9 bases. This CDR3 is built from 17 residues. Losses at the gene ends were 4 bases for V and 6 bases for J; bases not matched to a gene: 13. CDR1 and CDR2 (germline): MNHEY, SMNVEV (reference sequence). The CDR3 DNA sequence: TGTGCCAGCAGTTCACTAGCAGGACTACAGGGGGCTCAGCCCCAGCATTTT. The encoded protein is CASSSLAGLQGAQPQHF.

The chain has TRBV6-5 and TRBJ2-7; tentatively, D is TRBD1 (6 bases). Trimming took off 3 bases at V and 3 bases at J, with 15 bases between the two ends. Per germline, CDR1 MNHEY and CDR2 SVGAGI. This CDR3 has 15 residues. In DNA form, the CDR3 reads TGTGCCAGCAGTTATTTGGACAGTACTAGCTACGAGCAGTACTTC. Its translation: CASSYLDSTSYEQYF.

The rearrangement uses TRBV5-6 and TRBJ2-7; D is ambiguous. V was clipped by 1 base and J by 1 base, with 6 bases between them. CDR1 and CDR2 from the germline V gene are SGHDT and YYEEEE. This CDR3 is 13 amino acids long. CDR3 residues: CASSLIGSYEQYF. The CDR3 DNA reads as TGTGCCAGCAGCTTGATTGGGTCCTACGAGCAGTACTTC.

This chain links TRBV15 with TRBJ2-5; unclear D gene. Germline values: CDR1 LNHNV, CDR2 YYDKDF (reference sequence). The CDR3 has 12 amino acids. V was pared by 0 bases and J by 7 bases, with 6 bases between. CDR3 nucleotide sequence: TGTGCCACCAGCAGAGATAGGGTGACCCAGTACTTC. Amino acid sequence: CATSRDRVTQYF.

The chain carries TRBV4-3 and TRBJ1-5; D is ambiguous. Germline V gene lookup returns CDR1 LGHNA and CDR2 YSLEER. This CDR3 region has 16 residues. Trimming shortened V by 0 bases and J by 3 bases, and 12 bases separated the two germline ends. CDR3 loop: CASSQEMASFNQPQHF. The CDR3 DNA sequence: TGCGCCAGCAGCCAAGAGATGGCCAGCTTCAATCAGCCCCAGCATTTT.

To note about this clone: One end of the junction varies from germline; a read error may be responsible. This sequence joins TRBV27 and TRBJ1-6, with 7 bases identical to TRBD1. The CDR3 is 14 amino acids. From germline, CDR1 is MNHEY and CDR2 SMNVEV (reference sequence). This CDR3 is CASSPTGHKSPLHF. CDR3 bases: TGTGCCAGCAGCCCGACAGGGCATAAATCACCCCTCCACTTT.

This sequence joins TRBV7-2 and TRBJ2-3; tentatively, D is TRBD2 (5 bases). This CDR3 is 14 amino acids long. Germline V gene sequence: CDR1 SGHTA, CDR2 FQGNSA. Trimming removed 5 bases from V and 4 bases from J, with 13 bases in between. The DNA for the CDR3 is TGTGCCAGCAGCACTCGTTCGGGGTCAGATACGCAGTATTTT. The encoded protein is CASSTRSGSDTQYF.

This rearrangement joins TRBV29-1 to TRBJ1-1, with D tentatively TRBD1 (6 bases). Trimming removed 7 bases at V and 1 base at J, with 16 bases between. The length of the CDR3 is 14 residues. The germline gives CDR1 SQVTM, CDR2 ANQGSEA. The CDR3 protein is CSARTDPSNTEAFF. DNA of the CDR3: TGCAGCGCTCGGACAGACCCTTCGAACACTGAAGCTTTCTTT.

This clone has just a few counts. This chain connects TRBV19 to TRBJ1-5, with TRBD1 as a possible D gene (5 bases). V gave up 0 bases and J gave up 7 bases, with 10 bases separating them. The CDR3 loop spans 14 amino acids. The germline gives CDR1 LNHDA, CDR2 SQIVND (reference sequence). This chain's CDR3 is CASSIDSGRQPQHF. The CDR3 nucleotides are TGTGCCAGTAGTATAGATTCGGGACGGCAGCCCCAGCATTTT.

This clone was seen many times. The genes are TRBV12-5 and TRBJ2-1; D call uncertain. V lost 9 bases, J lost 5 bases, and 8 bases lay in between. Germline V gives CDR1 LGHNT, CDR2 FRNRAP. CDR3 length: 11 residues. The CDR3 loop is CASARDNEQFF. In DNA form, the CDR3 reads TGTGCTAGCGCCCGGGACAATGAGCAGTTCTTC.

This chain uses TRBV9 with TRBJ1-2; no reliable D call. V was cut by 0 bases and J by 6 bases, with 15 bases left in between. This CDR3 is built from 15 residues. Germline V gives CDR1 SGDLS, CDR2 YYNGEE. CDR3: CASSVEADRNNGYTF. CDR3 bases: TGTGCCAGCAGCGTAGAGGCAGATCGGAATAATGGCTACACCTTC.

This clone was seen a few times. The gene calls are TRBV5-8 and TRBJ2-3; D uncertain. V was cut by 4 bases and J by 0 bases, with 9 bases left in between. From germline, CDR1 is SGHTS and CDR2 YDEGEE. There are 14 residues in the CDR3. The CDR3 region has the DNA TGTGCCAGCAGCCTAGTGGGAAGCACAGATACGCAGTATTTT. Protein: CASSLVGSTDTQYF.

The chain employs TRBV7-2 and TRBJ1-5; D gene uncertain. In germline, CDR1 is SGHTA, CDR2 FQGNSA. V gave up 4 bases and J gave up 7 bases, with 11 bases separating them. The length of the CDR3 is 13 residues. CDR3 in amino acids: CASSSLILQPQHF. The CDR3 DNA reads TGTGCCAGCAGCTCCCTAATCTTGCAGCCCCAGCATTTT.